This passage covers 5 T cell receptor beta chains from one sample sequenced in a study of technical replicates of blood from a few donors. Profiled with immunoSEQ multiplex PCR; TCRdb holds only in-frame clones, not every one. The sample lists about 72,000 clones, less than 97% seen once, with about 0.22% in the top ten. The sequencing sample was made of T cells isolated from PBMCs. These receptors originate from a human donor in good health.

This sequence joins TRBV28 and TRBJ1-4, with D possibly TRBD1 on 5 matching bases. Trimming cost V 5 bases and J 0 bases, with 7 bases left between them. From germline, CDR1 is MDHEN and CDR2 SYDVKM. The CDR3 length is 14 residues. This chain's CDR3 is CASSGHATNEKLFF. CDR3 coding DNA: TGTGCCAGCAGTGGACATGCAACTAATGAAAAACTGTTTTTT.

A few counts support this clone. This chain uses TRBV5-1 with TRBJ1-1; no definite D call. Germline V CDR1 and CDR2: SGHRS, YFSETQ. The V and J ends lost 0 bases and 8 bases respectively, with 8 bases between them. The CDR3 runs 12 residues. The CDR3 loop is CASSLVRGEAFF. In nucleotides, the CDR3 is TGCGCCAGCAGCTTGGTGCGGGGAGAAGCTTTCTTT.

The CDR3 sequence: CASSPSGARIHEQYF. The DNA of the CDR3 is TGTGCCAGCAGCCCCAGTGGGGCTAGGATCCACGAGCAGTACTTC. The chain carries TRBV7-3 and TRBJ2-7, with D tentatively TRBD1 (5 bases). This CDR3 has 15 amino acids. From germline, CDR1 is SGHTA and CDR2 FQGTGA. V lost 5 bases, J lost 5 bases, and 19 bases lay in between.

The V call is TRBV11-2, the J call TRBJ2-7; D not certain. CDR3 length: 16 residues. CDR1 and CDR2 from the germline V gene are SGHAT and FQNNGV. V shed 5 bases and J shed 9 bases, with 26 bases lying between them. The CDR3 DNA is TGTGCCAGCAGCCCTTCCGTGTCTACTTCTCTAGGTGGGCAGTACTTC. Its protein is CASSPSVSTSLGGQYF. Looking up the rest from reference TRBV11-2 and TRBJ2-7 gives the full variable domain: EAGVAQSPRYKIIEKRQSVAFWCNPISGHATLYWYQQILGQGPKLLIQFQNNGVVDDSQLPKDRFSAERLKGVDSTLKIQPAKLEDSAVYLCASSPSVSTSLGGQYFGPGTRLTVT.

V is TRBV30 and J is TRBJ1-2; TRBD1 might be the D (5 bases). This CDR3 is built from 13 residues. The germline CDR1 and CDR2 sequences are GTSNPN and SVGIG (reference sequence). Trimming left V 7 bases short and J 0 bases short, with 12 bases between. The CDR3, as DNA: TGTGCCTTCCGAGGACAAGCTAACTATGGCTACACCTTC. Its protein product is CAFRGQANYGYTF.